The T cell receptor (beta chain) described here comes from a study of CD8+ T cells in alopecia areata. Study-wide background: Treated patients were given oral tofacitinib, which was dosed at 5 to 10 mg twice daily.

Extracted from the samples, RNA was reverse transcribed into cDNA to serve as the sequencing template. The data were produced by immunoSEQ multiplex PCR, yet TCRdb's version contains in-frame clones alone and is incomplete. The sample consists of over 150,000 clones, 50% to 60% of them appearing once. V was trimmed by 0 bases and J by 12 bases, leaving 10 bases between them. This CDR3 region has 12 residues. The germline V gene encodes CDR1 SGHRS and CDR2 YFSETQ. Whole-study results and caveats: Whether baseline CD8+ expansion is linked to response remains uncertain, given a single nonresponder. Relative to normal scalp, lesional scalp, especially alopecia totalis/universalis, showed higher clonality.

In regard to this clone: Its antigen remains unidentified.

As for treatment: oral pan-JAK inhibitor, 5-10 mg twice daily. The receptor comes from a human donor with alopecia areata. The input for sequencing was CD4+ T cells sorted from blood, taken at week 4, from a patient treated with tofacitinib. The chain uses TRBV5-1 and TRBJ2-1; D possibly uses TRBD1 or TRBD2 (5 bases each). The CDR3 nucleotides are TGCGCCAGCAGCTTGGGCATGGGGGTGCAGTTCTTC. As protein: CASSLGMGVQFF. The full variable domain, in which reference TRBV5-1 and TRBJ2-1 provide the parts outside the CDR3, is KAGVTQTPRYLIKTRGQQVTLSCSPISGHRSVSWYQQTPGQGLQFLFEYFSETQRNKGNFPGRFSGRQFSNSRSEMNVSTLELGDSALYLCASSLGMGVQFFGPGTRLTVL.